The source of this T cell receptor (beta chain) is a study of CD8+CD57+ T cells in acquired aplastic anemia. Study-level information: Each DNA sample taken from sorted CD4+ and CD8+ cells came to 2.5 to 4 ug on average.

Study-wide points: The study identified roughly 29 CD8+ CDR3 sequences shared by patients and controls.

TCR beta VDJ combinations and CDR3 sequences were profiled from genomic DNA. TCRdb re-derived calls from the reads in MiXCR, one entry per CDR3 protein. The table lists 250,000 to 300,000 distinct CDR3 sequences, 45% to 65% of them singletons. Concerning this clonotype: No antigen is known for it.

Individuals selected for sequencing had exhibited CD8+CD57+ cell expansion on flow cytometry. The sample comprised sorted CD4+, CD8+, or CD8+CD57+ T cells (not recorded which) from PBMCs. This receptor was taken from a human donor with aplastic anemia.

The CDR3 coding sequence is TGTGCCACCAGTGCTAGCGGGGGCTCCACCGGGGAGCTGTTTTTT. This gives the protein CATSASGGSTGELFF. The chain uses TRBV24-1 and TRBJ2-2; 10 bases map to TRBD2. Trimming took 5 bases from V and 4 from J; bases not matched to a gene: 3. Germline V gives CDR1 KGHDR, CDR2 SFDVKD. CDR3 length: 15 residues.